These 9 T cell receptor gamma chains were sequenced from one sample in a study of gamma-delta T cells after stem cell transplantation. TCRdb processed the RT-PCR reads again with the CATT caller. The table lists around 350 gamma-chain clones, around three fifths of them singletons. Sequenced sample: gamma-delta T cells. Receptors were obtained from a human donor. It is not recorded whose cells these are; they may come from a transplant donor.

This sequence joins TRGV9 and TRGJP. TCRdb supplies no J gene; here it was assigned by aligning the nucleotide sequence to germline. The J segment lost 1 base and the V segment lost 2 bases, leaving 2 bases of the junction unmatched. CDR3 length: 17 amino acids. In germline, CDR1 is GITISATS, CDR2 ISYDGTV (reference sequence). CDR3 sequence: CALWEAGQELGKKIKVF. CDR3 bases: TGTGCCTTGTGGGAGGCGGGGCAAGAGTTGGGCAAAAAAATCAAGGTATTT.

The V call is TRGV9, the J call TRGJP. The J gene was not available in TCRdb and was assigned here by matching the DNA to germline segments. CDR3 size: 17 residues. The trim removed 0 bases at V and 7 bases at J, leaving 6 bases unmatched. Germline CDR1 and CDR2: GITISATS and ISYDGTV (reference sequence). The CDR3 sequence: CALWEVSDELGKKIKVF. The CDR3 nucleotides read TGTGCCTTGTGGGAGGTGAGTGACGAGTTGGGCAAAAAAATCAAGGTATTT.

Remarks on this clone: The junction shows a germline mismatch at one end, possibly a read error. The chain couples TRGV5 to TRGJP2. The J gene was missing in TCRdb and was found by matching the end of the DNA to germline. CDR1 VINAFY and CDR2 YDVSNSKD come from the germline V gene. There are 14 residues in the CDR3. Here the CDR3 DNA reads TGTGCCGCCTGGGACAGGCCCGGTGATTGGATCAAGACGTTT. It is translated as CAAWDRPGDWIKTF.

Judged by abundance, this clone is hyperexpanded. The chain carries TRGV9 and TRGJP. CDR1 is GITISATS, CDR2 ISYDGTV, per germline (reference sequence). V lost 0 bases, J lost 4 bases, and 0 bases stayed unmatched. The CDR3 spans 16 residues. The CDR3 loop is CALWEVQELGKKIKVF. As DNA, the CDR3 is TGTGCCTTGTGGGAGGTGCAAGAGTTGGGCAAAAAAATCAAGGTATTT.

About this clone: A single base separates this from a much larger clone, so it may be a read error. The rearrangement links TRGV2 to TRGJP2. The J gene, not given by TCRdb, was assigned here from a germline match of the nucleotide sequence. Germline CDR1 reads EGSNGY; CDR2 reads YDSYNSKV. CDR3 length: 16 residues. CDR3 protein: CATWEVAGSSDGIKTF. CDR3 DNA sequence: TGTGCCACCTGGGAGGTTGCTGGGAGTAGTGATGGGATCAAGACGTTT.

J is TRGJ1 or TRGJ2 and V is TRGV5. The germline CDR1 and CDR2 sequences are VINAFY and YDVSNSKD. The J segment lost 12 bases and the V segment lost 3 bases, leaving 5 bases of the junction unmatched. The CDR3 contains 10 residues. CDR3 DNA: TGTGCCACCTGGGACTCTATGAAACTCTTT. This encodes CATWDSMKLF.

This clone was detected once. This probably arose from a read error, given a far larger clone one base away. This chain uses TRGV2 with TRGJP2. No J segment appears in TCRdb, so it was assigned here by matching the sequence to germline. Germline CDR1 EGSNGY, CDR2 YDSYNSKV. The CDR3 length is 15 residues. The CDR3 nucleotides read TGTGCCACCTGGGACGGGATAAGTAATGATTGGATCAAGACGTTT. As protein: CATWDGISNDWIKTF.

A remark on this clone: A much larger clone is a single base away; this may be a read error. The J gene went uncalled, whereas the V gene is TRGV9. Germline V lookup: CDR1 GITISATS, CDR2 ISYDGTV (reference sequence). The CDR3 is 16 residues long. This chain's CDR3 is CALWEIQELGKKIKVF. The CDR3 bases are TGTGCCTTGTGGGAGATCCAAGAGTTGGGCAAAAAAATAAAGGTATTT.

The rearrangement joins TRGV9 to TRGJP. The J gene was not available in TCRdb and was assigned here by matching the DNA to germline segments. V lost 0 bases, J lost 8 bases, and 1 base stayed unmatched. This CDR3 spans 15 amino acids. Germline V lookup: CDR1 GITISATS, CDR2 ISYDGTV (reference sequence). The CDR3 is CALWEVKLGKKIKVF. The CDR3 DNA sequence: TGTGCCTTGTGGGAGGTGAAGTTGGGCAAAAAAATCAAGGTATTT.